This TCR beta chain was identified during a study of T cell clones after liver transplantation. This clone appeared a single time. Assay: immunoSEQ multiplex PCR; the TCRdb copy retains only in-frame clones and omits some. The sample records 95,000 to 110,000 clones, approximately 79% being singletons. Sorting of unstimulated PBMCs yielded separate CD3+CD4+ and CD3+CD8+ fractions. The CDR3 sequence is 14 residues long. Germline CDR1 LNHDA, CDR2 SQIVND (reference sequence). Trimming left V 7 bases short and J 4 bases short, with 13 bases between. This receptor was taken from a human patient who received a liver transplant. A share of the T cells may be of graft donor origin. The J gene is TRBJ1-4, the V gene TRBV19; perhaps TRBD1 as D (5 bases). Sequencing used CD4+ T cells from blood, obtained approximately 45 months after liver transplant. CDR3 sequence: CASTGGAFNEKLFF. DNA for the CDR3: TGTGCCAGTACGGGAGGGGCCTTTAATGAAAAACTGTTTTTT.